This is a list of T cell receptor beta chains from one sample in a study of CD8 T cells in ankylosing spondylitis. From the 5' RACE reads, TCRdb called clonotypes with MiXCR, one entry per CDR3 protein. Of almost 250,000 distinct CDR3 sequences listed, over 30% are singletons. The sequencing sample was made of blood, either unsorted or a sorted T cell fraction (not recorded which). The receptors originated from a male donor with ankylosing spondylitis or in good health (not recorded which). Both conserved end residues are part of each CDR3. The D gene is left open where the match is weak. Part of the rows lack a size; the others show once, few, many or a class for expanded clones.

TRBJ2-7 TRBD1 TRBV12-3/TRBV12-4 NA CASSDRGRGYEQYF TGTGCCAGCAGCGACAGGGGAAGGGGGTACGAGCAGTACTTC
TRBJ2-5 NA TRBV12-3/TRBV12-4 NA CASSNPRTLTLETQYF TGTGCCAGCAGTAATCCCAGGACACTGACCCTCGAGACCCAGTACTTC
TRBJ2-1 NA TRBV5-5 few CASTLGSYNEQFF TGTGCCAGCACCCTCGGGTCATACAATGAGCAGTTCTTC
TRBJ1-5 NA TRBV15 few CATSRDRPRFGQPQHF TGTGCCACCAGCAGAGATCGACCCAGATTTGGCCAGCCCCAGCATTTT
TRBJ2-1 NA TRBV6-1 NA CATKPGPAYNEQFF TGTGCCACAAAACCGGGACCTGCTTACAATGAGCAGTTCTTC
TRBJ2-1 NA TRBV25-1 NA CAAHSYNEQFF TGTGCCGCGCACTCCTACAATGAGCAGTTCTTC
TRBJ2-3 TRBD2 TRBV27 NA CASSSGTSGVDTQYF TGTGCCAGCAGTTCGGGGACTAGCGGGGTAGATACGCAGTATTTT
TRBJ2-5 NA TRBV20-1 NA CSASGTPPQETQYF TGCAGTGCTAGCGGGACCCCCCCTCAAGAGACCCAGTACTTC
TRBJ2-7 TRBD1 TRBV20-1 NA CSAIRDSAYEQYF TGCAGTGCTATACGGGACAGCGCCTACGAGCAGTACTTC
TRBJ2-7 NA TRBV11-2 NA CASSLAEGEQYF TGTGCCAGCAGCTTAGCGGAGGGCGAGCAGTACTTC
TRBJ1-1 NA TRBV6-1 NA CATRGEIRGQTEAFF TGTGCCACTCGAGGGGAGATAAGGGGTCAAACTGAAGCTTTCTTT
TRBJ2-1 TRBD1 TRBV7-6 NA CASSVGVGDRTFF TGTGCCAGCAGCGTAGGAGTAGGGGACAGGACTTTCTTC
TRBJ2-2 NA TRBV12-3/TRBV12-4 few CASRSPGQNTGELFF TGTGCCAGCAGGAGCCCGGGACAGAACACCGGGGAGCTGTTTTTT
TRBJ1-2 TRBD1 TRBV27 many CASRTTGGHGYTF TGTGCCAGCAGAACTACAGGGGGGCATGGCTACACCTTC
TRBJ2-1 TRBD2 TRBV7-2 NA CASSSSGGAHNEQFF TGTGCCAGCAGCAGTAGCGGGGGGGCCCATAATGAGCAGTTCTTC
TRBJ2-5 NA TRBV12-3/TRBV12-4 few CASSLAQLRETQYF TGTGCCAGCAGTTTAGCGCAGTTGAGGGAGACCCAGTACTTC
TRBJ2-1 NA TRBV20-1 NA CSASGGVVDNEQFF TGCAGTGCTAGCGGGGGAGTTGTTGACAATGAGCAGTTCTTC
TRBJ2-7 TRBD1 TRBV5-6 NA CASSGDRSFYEQYF TGTGCCAGCAGCGGGGACAGGAGTTTCTACGAGCAGTACTTC
TRBJ2-3 TRBD2 TRBV5-6 few CASSLGLAGGPVSTDTQYF TGTGCCAGCAGCTTGGGACTAGCGGGGGGGCCTGTGAGCACAGATACGCAGTATTTT
TRBJ2-7 TRBD1 TRBV6-5 few CASSYSLGDRLYEQYF TGTGCCAGCAGTTACTCTCTCGGGGACAGACTATACGAGCAGTACTTC
TRBJ2-5 TRBD1 TRBV9 few CASSASLRTGKETQYF TGTGCCAGCAGCGCTAGTCTCAGGACAGGGAAAGAGACCCAGTACTTC
TRBJ2-5 TRBD1 TRBV12-3/TRBV12-4 few CASSSWTGDGQETQYF TGTGCCAGCAGTTCCTGGACAGGGGACGGTCAAGAGACCCAGTACTTC
TRBJ2-2 TRBD1 TRBV29-1 few CSVGGQGNTGELFF TGCAGCGTTGGGGGACAGGGAAACACCGGGGAGCTGTTTTTT
TRBJ2-1 NA TRBV7-8 NA CASSTGAGDRRFF TGTGCCAGCAGCACCGGGGCCGGGGACCGGCGGTTCTTC
TRBJ2-1 NA TRBV20-1 NA CSARPGQEQFF TGCAGTGCCAGACCGGGACAAGAGCAGTTCTTC
TRBJ2-1 NA TRBV20-1 NA CSAPLQGGGYEQFF TGCAGTGCCCCCTTACAGGGAGGCGGCTATGAGCAGTTCTTC
TRBJ2-4 TRBD2 TRBV29-1 NA CSVSGGNIQYF TGCAGCGTTAGCGGGGGGAACATTCAGTACTTC
TRBJ2-3 NA TRBV29-1 NA CSVGGGPDTQYF TGCAGCGTTGGAGGGGGGCCCGATACGCAGTATTTT
TRBJ1-2 NA TRBV9 few CASSVGTLNGYTF TGTGCCAGCAGCGTTGGGACACTCAATGGCTACACCTTC
TRBJ2-5 NA TRBV27 NA CASLEGGAETQYF TGTGCCAGCTTAGAAGGGGGTGCGGAGACCCAGTACTTC
TRBJ2-5 TRBD1 TRBV6-1 NA CASRSGQVKQETQYF TGTGCCAGCAGATCGGGACAGGTGAAACAAGAGACCCAGTACTTC
TRBJ2-7 TRBD2 TRBV6-1 few CASSRPTSGGPGVGEQYF TGTGCCAGCAGTCGCCCGACTAGCGGGGGGCCCGGGGTGGGTGAGCAGTACTTC
TRBJ2-5 TRBD1 TRBV20-1 few CSADRKYQETQYF TGCAGTGCGGACAGGAAGTACCAAGAGACCCAGTACTTC
TRBJ2-1 TRBD1 TRBV20-1 NA CSARGQGGGEQFF TGCAGTGCTAGAGGACAGGGGGGAGGGGAGCAGTTCTTC
TRBJ2-5 NA TRBV25-1 NA CARGPGLQETQYF TGTGCCAGGGGCCCCGGGCTACAAGAGACCCAGTACTTC
TRBJ2-5 NA TRBV6-1 NA CASSPRNRETQYF TGTGCCAGCAGCCCCCGGAATCGGGAGACCCAGTACTTC
TRBJ1-1 NA TRBV20-1 NA CSARDGRKNTEAFF TGCAGTGCTAGAGATGGGCGGAAGAACACTGAAGCTTTCTTT
TRBJ2-1 TRBD1 TRBV11-2 few CASSLDIGTGQFF TGTGCCAGCAGCTTAGATATAGGGACAGGTCAGTTCTTC
TRBJ2-7 TRBD1 TRBV20-1 NA CSLRQGSSSYEQYF TGCAGTCTACGACAGGGTTCAAGCTCCTACGAGCAGTACTTC
TRBJ2-5 NA TRBV10-3 NA CAIGPEHQETQYF TGTGCCATCGGACCAGAACACCAAGAGACCCAGTACTTC
TRBJ2-1 TRBD2 TRBV29-1 NA CSVDGMVAGGKKVSYNEQFF TGCAGCGTTGATGGTATGGTAGCGGGGGGGAAGAAGGTCTCCTACAATGAGCAGTTCTTC
TRBJ2-7 TRBD1 TRBV20-1 NA CSARVALPQGVSYEQYF TGCAGTGCTAGAGTTGCTCTCCCTCAGGGGGTGTCCTACGAGCAGTACTTC
TRBJ1-2 NA TRBV20-1 NA CSASLLTPNYGYTF TGCAGTGCTAGTTTACTGACACCTAACTATGGCTACACCTTC
TRBJ2-1 NA TRBV3-1 NA CASTPKGTPSSYNEQFF TGTGCCAGCACCCCTAAGGGCACCCCTAGCTCCTACAATGAGCAGTTCTTC
TRBJ1-2 TRBD1 TRBV20-1 NA CSARELPLRTGTRDGYTF TGCAGTGCTAGAGAACTCCCCTTAAGGACAGGGACCCGTGACGGCTACACCTTC